The 20 T cell receptor beta chains presented below share a single source sample, sequenced in a study of blood T cell repertoires in COVID-19. The repertoire was sequenced with immunoSEQ multiplex PCR; TCRdb's copy has only in-frame clones and lacks some. The sample holds 450,000 to 600,000 clones, roughly 90% seen once. Sequenced: PBMCs or T cells enriched from blood (not recorded which). The source is a woman aged 18-29 years who had recovered from COVID-19.

The V and J genes are TRBV19 and TRBJ2-5; D perhaps matches TRBD2 (5 bases). The V gene's germline CDR1 is LNHDA and CDR2 SQIVND (reference sequence). CDR3 length equals 14 residues. V was pared by 6 bases and J by 4 bases, with 15 bases between. CDR3 in DNA: TGTGCCAGTAGCCCGGACTCATTAGGAGAGACCCAGTACTTC. It is translated as CASSPDSLGETQYF.

The rearrangement uses TRBV5-1 and TRBJ2-5; maybe TRBD2 (7 bases). The germline V and J ends were trimmed by 4 bases and 5 bases, with 21 bases remaining between them. The CDR3 sequence is 16 residues long. Germline values: CDR1 SGHRS, CDR2 YFSETQ. CDR3 amino acids: CASSPSAGASGETQYF. The CDR3 nucleotides are TGCGCCAGCAGCCCAAGTGCGGGGGCGTCCGGGGAGACCCAGTACTTC. The full variable domain, in which reference TRBV5-1 and TRBJ2-5 provide the parts outside the CDR3, is KAGVTQTPRYLIKTRGQQVTLSCSPISGHRSVSWYQQTPGQGLQFLFEYFSETQRNKGNFPGRFSGRQFSNSRSEMNVSTLELGDSALYLCASSPSAGASGETQYFGPGTRLLVL.

The chain uses TRBV10-3 and TRBJ1-1; D ambiguous. V was clipped by 4 bases and J by 0 bases, with 12 bases between them. Germline CDR1 and CDR2: ENHRY and SYGVKD. The CDR3 is made up of 15 amino acids. The chain's CDR3 is CAISAGYTMNTEAFF. The CDR3 coding sequence is TGTGCCATCAGTGCTGGATACACTATGAACACTGAAGCTTTCTTT.

This chain uses TRBV5-1 with TRBJ2-3; 11 bases are shared with TRBD2. The CDR3 is made up of 17 amino acids. V shed 4 bases, J shed 5 bases, and the junction held 12 bases outside the gene matches. The germline CDR1 and CDR2 sequences are SGHRS and YFSETQ. The CDR3 DNA reads as TGCGCCAGCAGCCCCCCGACCCCCGGGACTAGCGGAGATACGCAGTATTTT. Translation gives CASSPPTPGTSGDTQYF.

V and J are TRBV6-5 and TRBJ2-2, with D hard to call. Trimming shortened V by 4 bases and J by 9 bases, and 9 bases separated the two germline ends. Germline V gene sequence: CDR1 MNHEY, CDR2 SVGAGI. The length of the CDR3 is 12 residues. CDR3 sequence: CASSSPPRELFF. CDR3 DNA: TGTGCCAGCAGTTCTCCCCCCCGGGAGCTGTTTTTT.

The rearrangement links TRBV4-1 to TRBJ2-7; D remains unclear. Per germline, CDR1 MGHRA and CDR2 YSYEKL. Trimming stripped 1 base from V and 3 bases from J, with 7 bases between. The CDR3 spans 13 residues. DNA of the CDR3: TGCGCCAGCAGCCAAGTTCCCAGCTACGAGCAGTACTTC. Its protein is CASSQVPSYEQYF.

The genes are TRBV5-1 and TRBJ2-3; tentative D call: TRBD2 (6 bases). This CDR3 has 17 amino acids. Trimming took off 5 bases at V and 1 base at J, with 20 bases between the two ends. Germline-derived CDR1 and CDR2 are SGHRS and YFSETQ. CDR3 coding DNA: TGCGCCAGCAGTCCGGGTATCATCGGGGGTGGCACAGATACGCAGTATTTT. Protein: CASSPGIIGGGTDTQYF.

The V call is TRBV3-1 (or the pseudogene TRBV3-2), the J call TRBJ1-2; D possibly corresponds to TRBD1 (5 bases). The CDR3 contains 13 residues. The germline V and J ends were trimmed by 8 bases and 3 bases, with 13 bases remaining between them. From germline, CDR1 is LGHDT and CDR2 YNNKEL (reference sequence). CDR3 sequence: CASGLGGDYGYTF. For the CDR3, the DNA is TGTGCCAGCGGGCTAGGAGGGGACTATGGCTACACCTTC.

The J gene is TRBJ2-5, the V gene TRBV4-1; D is ambiguous. Germline CDR1 is MGHRA and CDR2 is YSYEKL. This CDR3 has 13 residues. Trimming stripped 5 bases from V and 4 bases from J, with 11 bases between. CDR3 sequence (DNA): TGCGCCAGCAGCTCCCGTCCGGGAGAGACCCAGTACTTC. This sequence encodes CASSSRPGETQYF.

V and J are TRBV5-4 and TRBJ1-2; D possibly corresponds to TRBD1 (5 bases). This CDR3 has 15 amino acids. CDR1 is SGHNT and CDR2 is YYREEE in the germline V gene (reference sequence). V dropped 5 bases and J dropped 3 bases, with 17 bases sitting between them. Here the CDR3 reads CASRGGSPRYYGYTF. Written as DNA, the CDR3 is TGTGCCAGCAGGGGGGGTTCGCCCCGGTACTATGGCTACACCTTC.

The chain employs TRBV7-8 and TRBJ2-7; 9 nucleotides align to TRBD1. CDR3 size: 18 residues. CDR1 is SGHVS, CDR2 FQNEAQ, per germline. With V trimmed by 0 bases and J by 2 bases, 11 bases remained unmatched. The chain's CDR3 is CASSLARLGQGVPYEQYF. CDR3 in DNA: TGTGCCAGCAGCTTAGCCCGACTGGGACAGGGAGTTCCCTACGAGCAGTACTTC.

In this sample, this clone turned up a few times. In the same sample, other DNA sequences code for this CDR3. V and J are TRBV28 and TRBJ1-2, with 8 bases that match TRBD1. The V gene's germline CDR1 is MDHEN and CDR2 SYDVKM. V was pared by 6 bases and J by 6 bases, with 3 bases of the junction left unmatched. The CDR3 runs 12 residues. The DNA of the CDR3 is TGTGCCAGCAGCTTGACAGGGGATGGCTACACCTTC. Protein: CASSLTGDGYTF.

This rearrangement joins TRBV19 to TRBJ1-1, with 8 bases matching TRBD1. The length of the CDR3 is 15 residues. Looked up from germline, CDR1 is LNHDA and CDR2 is SQIVND (reference sequence). With V trimmed by 7 bases and J by 2 bases, 9 bases remained unmatched. CDR3 DNA sequence: TGTGCCAGTACCGACCGAGGACAGGGTAACACTGAAGCTTTCTTT. This codes for CASTDRGQGNTEAFF.

The chain joins TRBV6-6 to TRBJ1-5, with D unclear. V lost 6 bases and J 2 bases, leaving 14 bases between the germline ends. CDR3 length: 15 residues. From germline, CDR1 is MNHNY and CDR2 SVGAGI (reference sequence). The CDR3 loop reads CASSPGSRGNQPQHF. CDR3 nucleotide sequence: TGTGCCAGCAGCCCCGGGTCGAGGGGCAATCAGCCCCAGCATTTT.

This clone has a single count. This chain connects TRBV6-1 to TRBJ1-1, with D unresolved. Germline V gene lookup returns CDR1 MNHNS and CDR2 SASEGT. V was shortened by 3 bases and J by 1 base, with 6 bases between the two germline ends. CDR3 length equals 13 residues. Here the CDR3 reads CASSDISNTEAFF. CDR3 nucleotides: TGTGCCAGCAGTGACATTTCGAACACTGAAGCTTTCTTT.

V is TRBV5-1 and J is TRBJ1-2; weak D call: TRBD1 (6 bases). V was shortened by 4 bases and J by 4 bases, with 23 bases between the two germline ends. The CDR3 runs 17 residues. Germline V gives CDR1 SGHRS, CDR2 YFSETQ. The CDR3 protein is CASSLSTGTLMSYGYTF. The CDR3 coding sequence is TGCGCCAGCAGCCTTAGCACCGGGACACTCATGTCCTATGGCTACACCTTC.

The J gene is TRBJ2-3, the V gene TRBV7-2; maybe TRBD2 (6 bases). Germline V gene sequence: CDR1 SGHTA, CDR2 FQGNSA. V was trimmed by 0 bases and J by 5 bases, leaving 15 bases between them. CDR3 size: 16 residues. CDR3 protein: CASSLAGGLDVDTQYF. In DNA, the CDR3 is TGTGCCAGCAGCTTAGCGGGGGGTCTCGATGTAGATACGCAGTATTTT.

This chain's CDR3 is CASSLGQGSAEQYF. The CDR3 DNA sequence: TGTGCCAGCAGCTTGGGACAGGGAAGTGCCGAGCAGTACTTC. The rearrangement joins TRBV9 to TRBJ2-7; TRBD1 matches at 9 bases. The V gene end was trimmed by 4 bases and the J gene end by 6 bases; junction bases not matched to a gene: 8. CDR1 is SGDLS, CDR2 YYNGEE, per germline. The CDR3 totals 14 residues.

V is TRBV6-6 and J is TRBJ2-3; TRBD1 matches at 10 bases. With V trimmed by 8 bases and J by 4 bases, 6 bases remained unmatched. This CDR3 contains 14 residues. Per germline, CDR1 MNHNY and CDR2 SVGAGI (reference sequence). The CDR3 spells CASQNGQGADTQYF. The CDR3 DNA reads as TGTGCCAGCCAAAATGGACAGGGGGCAGATACGCAGTATTTT.

V gene TRBV28 combines with J gene TRBJ1-2; D not resolved. The V end was cut by 5 bases, the J end by 0 bases, with 13 bases between. CDR3 length: 15 amino acids. Germline V gene data show CDR1 as MDHEN and CDR2 as SYDVKM. The CDR3 sequence: CASSPLIGANYGYTF. The CDR3 region has the DNA TGTGCCAGCAGTCCCCTAATTGGAGCTAACTATGGCTACACCTTC.